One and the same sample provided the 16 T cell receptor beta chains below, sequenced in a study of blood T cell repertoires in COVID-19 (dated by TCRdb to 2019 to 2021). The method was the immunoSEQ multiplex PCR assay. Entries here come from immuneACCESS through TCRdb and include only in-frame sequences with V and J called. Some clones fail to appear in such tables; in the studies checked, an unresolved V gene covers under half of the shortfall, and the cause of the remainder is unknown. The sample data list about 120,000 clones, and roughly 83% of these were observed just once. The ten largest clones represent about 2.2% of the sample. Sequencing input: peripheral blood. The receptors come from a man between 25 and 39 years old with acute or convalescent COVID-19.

CDR3 nucleotides: TGTGCCAGCATGGAAGGGCGCGGGGGCTCATACAATGAGCAGTTCTTC. Translated, it gives CASMEGRGGSYNEQFF. The chain recombines TRBV7-9 with TRBJ2-1; tentative D call: TRBD2 (7 bases). Germline loops: CDR1 SEHNR, CDR2 FQNEAQ (reference sequence). The CDR3 length is 16 residues. V gave up 7 bases and J gave up 4 bases, with 20 bases separating them.

For the CDR3, the DNA is TGTGCCAGTGCGAGGACAGGGGGGACTGAAGCTTTCTTT. Residues: CASARTGGTEAFF. The chain has TRBV19 and TRBJ1-1, with 10 nucleotides matching TRBD1. The CDR3 is made up of 13 amino acids. With 8 bases clipped from V and 5 bases from J, the junction kept 5 bases outside the gene matches. CDR1 is LNHDA, CDR2 SQIVND, per germline (reference sequence).

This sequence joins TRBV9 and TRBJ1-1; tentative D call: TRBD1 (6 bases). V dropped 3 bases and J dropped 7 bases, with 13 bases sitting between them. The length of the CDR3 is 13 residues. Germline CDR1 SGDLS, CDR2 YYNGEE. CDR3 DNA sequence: TGTGCCAGCAGCGAACCGGGACACGGTGAAGCTTTCTTT. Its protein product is CASSEPGHGEAFF. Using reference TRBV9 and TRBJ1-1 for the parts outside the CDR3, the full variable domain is DSGVTQTPKHLITATGQRVTLRCSPRSGDLSVYWYQQSLDQGLQFLIQYYNGEERAKGNILERFSAQQFPDLHSELNLSSLELGDSALYFCASSEPGHGEAFFGQGTRLTVV.

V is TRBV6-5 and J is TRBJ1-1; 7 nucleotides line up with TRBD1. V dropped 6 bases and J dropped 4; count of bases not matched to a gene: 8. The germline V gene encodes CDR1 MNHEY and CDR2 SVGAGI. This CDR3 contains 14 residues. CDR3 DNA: TGTGCCAGCAGCCGACAGGGAGTGCCCACTGAAGCTTTCTTT. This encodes CASSRQGVPTEAFF.

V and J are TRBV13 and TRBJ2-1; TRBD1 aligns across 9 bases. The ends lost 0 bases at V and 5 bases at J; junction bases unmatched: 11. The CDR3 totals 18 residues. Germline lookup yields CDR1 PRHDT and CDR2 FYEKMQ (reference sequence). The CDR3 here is CASSLGLDSGQGDNEQFF. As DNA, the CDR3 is TGTGCCAGCAGCTTAGGACTAGATTCGGGACAGGGCGACAATGAGCAGTTCTTC. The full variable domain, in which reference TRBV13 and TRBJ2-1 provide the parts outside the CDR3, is AAGVIQSPRHLIKEKRETATLKCYPIPRHDTVYWYQQGPGQDPQFLISFYEKMQSDKGSIPDRFSAQQFSDYHSELNMSSLELGDSALYFCASSLGLDSGQGDNEQFFGPGTRLTVL.

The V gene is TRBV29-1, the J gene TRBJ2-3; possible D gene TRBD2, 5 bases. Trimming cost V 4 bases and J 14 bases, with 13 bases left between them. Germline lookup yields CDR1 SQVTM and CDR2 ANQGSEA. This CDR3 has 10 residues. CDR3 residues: CSVVAGLVYF. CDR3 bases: TGCAGCGTTGTGGCCGGACTGGTGTATTTT.

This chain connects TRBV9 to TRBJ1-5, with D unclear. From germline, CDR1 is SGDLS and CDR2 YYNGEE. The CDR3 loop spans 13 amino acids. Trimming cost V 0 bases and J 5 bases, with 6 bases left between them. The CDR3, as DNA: TGTGCCAGCAGCGTAGACGCAGATCAGCCCCAGCATTTT. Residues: CASSVDADQPQHF.

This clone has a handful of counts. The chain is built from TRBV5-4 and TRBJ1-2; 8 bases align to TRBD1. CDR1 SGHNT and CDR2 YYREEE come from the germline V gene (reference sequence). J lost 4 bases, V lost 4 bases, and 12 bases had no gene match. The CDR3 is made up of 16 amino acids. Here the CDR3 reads CASSTPDRGMGYGYTF. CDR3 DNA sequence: TGTGCCAGCAGCACACCTGACAGGGGTATGGGCTATGGCTACACCTTC.

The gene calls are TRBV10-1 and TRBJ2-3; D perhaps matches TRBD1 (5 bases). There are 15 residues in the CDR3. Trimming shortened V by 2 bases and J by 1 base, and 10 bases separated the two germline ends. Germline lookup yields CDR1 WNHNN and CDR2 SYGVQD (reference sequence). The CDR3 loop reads CASSEEGVGTDTQYF. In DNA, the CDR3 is TGCGCCAGCAGTGAGGAAGGGGTCGGCACAGATACGCAGTATTTT.

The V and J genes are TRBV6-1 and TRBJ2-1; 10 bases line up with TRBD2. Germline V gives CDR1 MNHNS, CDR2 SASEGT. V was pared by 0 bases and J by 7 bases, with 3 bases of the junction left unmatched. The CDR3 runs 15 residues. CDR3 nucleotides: TGTGCCAGCAGTGAAGCGCTGGGACTAGCGAATGAGCAGTTCTTC. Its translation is CASSEALGLANEQFF.

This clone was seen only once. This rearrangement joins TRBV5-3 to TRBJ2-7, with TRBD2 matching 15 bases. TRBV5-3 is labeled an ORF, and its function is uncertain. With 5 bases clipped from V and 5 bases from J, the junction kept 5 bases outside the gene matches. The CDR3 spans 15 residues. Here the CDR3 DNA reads TGTGCCAGAAGGGACGGACTAGCGGGAGGGCACGAGCAGTACGTC. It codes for CARRDGLAGGHEQYV.

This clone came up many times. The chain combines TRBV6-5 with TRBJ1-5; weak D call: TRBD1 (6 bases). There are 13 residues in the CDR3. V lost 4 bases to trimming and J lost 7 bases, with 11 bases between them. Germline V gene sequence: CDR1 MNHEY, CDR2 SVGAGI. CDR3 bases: TGTGCCAGCAGTTCTCAACAGGGACAGCCCCAGCATTTT. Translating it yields CASSSQQGQPQHF.

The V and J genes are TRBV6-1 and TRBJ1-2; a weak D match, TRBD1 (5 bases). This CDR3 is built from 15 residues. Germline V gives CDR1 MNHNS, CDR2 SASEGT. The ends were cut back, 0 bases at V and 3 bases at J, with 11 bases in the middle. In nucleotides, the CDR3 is TGTGCCAGCAGTGAAGCGCTTAGGGGCCACTATGGCTACACCTTC. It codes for CASSEALRGHYGYTF.

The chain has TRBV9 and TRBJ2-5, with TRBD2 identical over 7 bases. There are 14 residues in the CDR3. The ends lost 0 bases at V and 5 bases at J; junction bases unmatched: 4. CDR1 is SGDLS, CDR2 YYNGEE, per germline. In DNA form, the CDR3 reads TGTGCCAGCAGCGTAGAGGGACTAAGCGAGACCCAGTACTTC. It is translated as CASSVEGLSETQYF.

CDR3 nucleotide sequence: TGTGCCACCTCACAGGATTCTGGAAACACCATATATTTT. Protein product: CATSQDSGNTIYF. V and J are TRBV24-1 and TRBJ1-3, with TRBD1 as a possible D gene (5 bases). V was shortened by 9 bases and J by 1 base, with 9 bases between the two germline ends. Germline V gene sequence: CDR1 KGHDR, CDR2 SFDVKD. This CDR3 contains 13 residues.

CDR3 nucleotides: TGTGCCAGCAGCCCAATGGACAGGTCGAGCGGGGAGCTGTTTTTT. Amino acids: CASSPMDRSSGELFF. The gene calls are TRBV7-8 and TRBJ2-2; 7 nucleotides align to TRBD1. Per germline, CDR1 SGHVS and CDR2 FQNEAQ. CDR3 size: 15 residues. After removal of 5 bases from V and 7 bases from J, the junction contained 10 bases not matched to a gene.